This T cell receptor beta chain stems from a study of cytomegalovirus exposure and HLA in healthy donors. General study points: The authors enumerated roughly 180 TCR beta chains as linked to cytomegalovirus.

This clone was seen once. Its cognate antigen is unknown. Between the trimmed V and J ends, which lost 6 bases and 0 bases, there was a span of 15 bases. Germline values: CDR1 SNHLY, CDR2 FYNNEI. CDR3 length equals 15 residues. This table comes from immunoSEQ multiplex PCR, and its TCRdb copy is limited to in-frame clones, with some not included. The data show approximately 160,000 clones, approximately 84% seen once. This receptor was identified in a man aged 30-40 years in good health and CMV-seropositive. The sample consisted of PBMCs. This chain joins TRBV2 and TRBJ2-7; D perhaps matches TRBD2 (7 bases). The CDR3 DNA is TGTGCCAGCAGGAGGGGGGGGTTTAGCTCCTACGAGCAGTACTTC. Its translation is CASRRGGFSSYEQYF.